Each of the 28 T cell receptor beta chains below was sequenced from the same sample in a study of STAT5B mutations in CD4+ large granular lymphocyte leukemia. Sequencing used immunoSEQ multiplex PCR; TCRdb keeps in-frame clones, though not all of them. This sample has around 29,000 clones, with roughly three quarters found just once. The sample taken for sequencing was CD4+ T cells from blood buffy coats. The receptors come from a human donor in good health.

The rearrangement joins TRBV7-6 to TRBJ2-7, with 12 bases aligning to TRBD2. CDR1 and CDR2 from the germline V gene are SGHVS and FNYEAQ. The CDR3 extends over 15 amino acids. The V and J ends lost 5 bases and 2 bases, in that order; junction bases with no gene match: 4. The CDR3 nucleotides are TGTGCCAGCAGCCCGGGACTAGCGGGCCCCTACGAGCAGTACGTC. It encodes CASSPGLAGPYEQYV.

V and J are TRBV20-1 and TRBJ1-1; D is perhaps TRBD1 (5 bases). The CDR3 sequence is 10 residues long. V lost 4 bases to trimming and J lost 11 bases, with 11 bases between them. Germline values: CDR1 DFQATT, CDR2 SNEGSKA (reference sequence). The CDR3 loop is CSAIGRGAFF. The CDR3 DNA reads TGCAGTGCTATCGGACGGGGGGCTTTCTTT.

This clone was detected once. The V gene is TRBV7-6, the J gene TRBJ1-2, with 7 bases matching TRBD1. The CDR3 has 14 amino acids. CDR1 is SGHVS and CDR2 is FNYEAQ in the germline V gene. With 5 bases clipped from V and 4 bases from J, the junction kept 7 bases outside the gene matches. In DNA, the CDR3 is TGTGCCAGCAGCCCCCTCGGACAGGCCTATGGCTACACCTTC. Protein sequence: CASSPLGQAYGYTF.

This chain connects TRBV9 to TRBJ1-2, with a weak D call TRBD1 (6 bases). Trimming removed 2 bases from V and 3 bases from J, with 14 bases in between. The CDR3 covers 15 residues. Looked up from germline, CDR1 is SGDLS and CDR2 is YYNGEE. CDR3 protein: CASSVGHTGHYGYTF. The CDR3 DNA follows: TGTGCCAGCAGCGTTGGACATACAGGGCACTATGGCTACACCTTC.

V usage is TRBV15 and J usage is TRBJ2-1; D is uncertain. Germline V gives CDR1 LNHNV, CDR2 YYDKDF (reference sequence). V gave up 0 bases and J gave up 0 bases, with 12 bases separating them. The CDR3 is made up of 17 amino acids. The chain's CDR3 is CATSRDPIRSSYNEQFF. In DNA form, the CDR3 reads TGTGCCACCAGCAGAGATCCGATCCGGAGCTCCTACAATGAGCAGTTCTTC.

Only a few counts were recorded for this clone. The chain has TRBV5-8 and TRBJ1-1, with D perhaps TRBD1 (6 bases). The CDR3 is 14 residues long. V lost 6 bases, J lost 1 base, and 13 bases lay in between. Germline lookup yields CDR1 SGHTS and CDR2 YDEGEE. Here the CDR3 DNA reads TGTGCCAGCACTAAATCACAGGGGAACACTGAAGCTTTCTTT. Its translation is CASTKSQGNTEAFF.

CDR3 DNA sequence: TGCAGCGTTTCTCAGACACGGAACTATGGCTACACCTTC. This codes for CSVSQTRNYGYTF. The gene calls are TRBV29-1 and TRBJ1-2; the D is unclear. Germline loops: CDR1 SQVTM, CDR2 ANQGSEA. The CDR3 totals 13 residues. V was shortened by 5 bases and J by 2 bases, with 12 bases between the two germline ends.

The chain uses TRBV6-1 and TRBJ2-5, with a tentative D call TRBD1 (6 bases). The CDR3 has 14 residues. Germline CDR1 and CDR2: MNHNS and SASEGT. V lost 7 bases, J lost 4 bases, and 16 bases lay in between. The CDR3 DNA reads as TGTGCCAGCACCAAGGGGATAGGGGGAGAGACCCAGTACTTC. Translated, it gives CASTKGIGGETQYF.

The chain is built from TRBV28 and TRBJ1-6, with 7 positions matching TRBD1. CDR3 size: 16 residues. Germline V gene sequence: CDR1 MDHEN, CDR2 SYDVKM. After removal of 1 base from V and 7 bases from J, the junction contained 7 bases not matched to a gene. CDR3 DNA sequence: TGTGCCAGCAGTTTATCCTCCGGGACAGACAATTCACCCCTCCACTTT. Residues: CASSLSSGTDNSPLHF.

This sequence joins TRBV4-3 and TRBJ1-2; 12 bases are a match to TRBD1. There are 16 residues in the CDR3. With V trimmed by 4 bases and J by 8 bases, 11 bases remained unmatched. In germline, CDR1 is LGHNA, CDR2 YSLEER. CDR3 nucleotides: TGCGCCAGCAGCCCCGGGACAGGGGGCGTTACTATCGGCTACACCTTC. Protein: CASSPGTGGVTIGYTF.

The rearrangement joins TRBV5-4 to TRBJ2-1; D remains ambiguous. Trimming took 2 bases from V and 7 from J, leaving 4 bases between them. Germline loops: CDR1 SGHNT, CDR2 YYREEE (reference sequence). This CDR3 is built from 11 residues. The CDR3 loop is CASSFMNEQFF. The CDR3 coding sequence is TGTGCCAGCAGCTTTATGAATGAGCAGTTCTTC.

The rearrangement uses TRBV2 and TRBJ1-1; D is undetermined. V lost 6 bases, J lost 2 bases, and 13 bases lay in between. Germline lookup yields CDR1 SNHLY and CDR2 FYNNEI. This CDR3 is built from 14 residues. The CDR3: CASRATETNTEAFF. Written as DNA, the CDR3 is TGTGCCAGCAGAGCCACAGAAACCAACACTGAAGCTTTCTTT.

This sequence joins TRBV7-2 and TRBJ1-1, with TRBD1 as a possible D gene (6 bases). V shed 2 bases and J shed 5 bases, with 12 bases lying between them. This CDR3 has 14 residues. CDR1 SGHTA and CDR2 FQGNSA come from the germline V gene. This chain's CDR3 is CASSLQGWGTEAFF. CDR3 coding DNA: TGTGCCAGCAGCTTACAGGGGTGGGGAACTGAAGCTTTCTTT.

DNA for the CDR3: TGTGCCAGCAGTTTAACTCAGGGGGCGAGTTTTCCCACAGATACGCAGTATTTT. It codes for CASSLTQGASFPTDTQYF. The chain carries TRBV27 and TRBJ2-3; 8 bases align to TRBD1. The length of the CDR3 is 18 residues. With 2 bases clipped from V and 2 bases from J, the junction kept 12 bases outside the gene matches. The germline V gene encodes CDR1 MNHEY and CDR2 SMNVEV (reference sequence).

The rearrangement links TRBV27 to TRBJ1-5; TRBD1 is a possible D gene (5 bases). V was clipped by 4 bases and J by 2 bases, with 15 bases between them. Germline V gene sequence: CDR1 MNHEY, CDR2 SMNVEV (reference sequence). The CDR3 is made up of 16 amino acids. CDR3 protein: CASSWPGARRNQPQHF. The CDR3, as DNA: TGTGCCAGCAGTTGGCCCGGGGCGAGGCGCAATCAGCCCCAGCATTTT.

V gene TRBV7-2 combines with J gene TRBJ1-2; no clear D. The CDR3 extends over 15 amino acids. With 1 base removed from V and 6 bases from J, the gap between germline ends came to 15 bases. Germline V CDR1 and CDR2: SGHTA, FQGNSA. The CDR3 DNA reads as TGTGCCAGCAGCTTAGGAGTAGGGCAGTCGGATGGCTACACCTTC. Translated, it gives CASSLGVGQSDGYTF.

The chain employs TRBV7-9 and TRBJ1-4; TRBD1 is a possible D gene (5 bases). The CDR3 runs to 14 residues. V lost 5 bases and J lost 6, with 13 bases in between. Germline V gene sequence: CDR1 SEHNR, CDR2 FQNEAQ (reference sequence). As DNA, the CDR3 is TGTGCCAGCAGCCAAGGGACTGACGATGAAAAACTGTTTTTT. This codes for CASSQGTDDEKLFF.

The chain employs TRBV19 and TRBJ1-6; unclear D gene. The germline gives CDR1 LNHDA, CDR2 SQIVND (reference sequence). The V and J ends lost 6 bases and 7 bases respectively, with 13 bases between them. This CDR3 is built from 14 residues. The CDR3, as DNA: TGTGCCAGTAGAGTGGGGTTATTGAATTCACCCCTCCACTTT. Translated: CASRVGLLNSPLHF.

The chain is built from TRBV5-5 and TRBJ1-2, with D possibly matching TRBD1 (5 bases). The germline V gene has CDR1 SGHKS and CDR2 YYEKEE (reference sequence). The CDR3 has 13 residues. V was trimmed by 5 bases and J by 3 bases, leaving 11 bases between them. CDR3 in amino acids: CASRFGTDYGYTF. The DNA for the CDR3 is TGTGCCAGCAGGTTCGGGACGGACTATGGCTACACCTTC.

The J gene is TRBJ1-4, the V gene TRBV29-1; D may be TRBD1 (6 bases). The germline V and J ends were trimmed by 7 bases and 0 bases, with 9 bases remaining between them. This CDR3 contains 13 residues. Germline CDR1 SQVTM, CDR2 ANQGSEA. As DNA, the CDR3 is TGCAGCGCCGGGGGCGCAACTAATGAAAAACTGTTTTTT. Protein product: CSAGGATNEKLFF.

This chain joins TRBV7-8 and TRBJ2-6; no firm D call. The CDR3 loop spans 15 amino acids. The germline V gene has CDR1 SGHVS and CDR2 FQNEAQ. Between the trimmed V and J ends, which lost 3 bases and 0 bases, there was a span of 6 bases. The DNA of the CDR3 is TGTGCCAGCAGCTTTGTTTACTCTGGGGCCAACGTCCTGACTTTC. It yields the protein CASSFVYSGANVLTF. The full variable domain, its missing parts supplied by reference TRBV7-8 and TRBJ2-6, is GAGVSQSPRYKVAKRGQDVALRCDPISGHVSLFWYQQALGQGPEFLTYFQNEAQLDKSGLPSDRFFAERPEGSVSTLKIQRTQQEDSAVYLCASSFVYSGANVLTFGAGSRLTVL.

This clone has only one observation. This chain connects TRBV2 to TRBJ2-3; D call uncertain. The V end lost 4 bases, the J end lost 0 bases, and 8 bases lay between the germline ends. The V gene's germline CDR1 is SNHLY and CDR2 FYNNEI. The CDR3 runs 14 residues. CDR3 in DNA: TGTGCCAGCAGTGCGAAAACTAGCACAGATACGCAGTATTTT. Translating it yields CASSAKTSTDTQYF.

The CDR3 sequence is CASSDRGGPDTQYF. DNA for the CDR3: TGTGCCAGCAGTGACAGGGGGGGCCCAGATACGCAGTATTTT. The rearrangement links TRBV6-4 to TRBJ2-3; D is possibly TRBD2 (7 bases). Deletions cut 2 bases from V and 4 bases from J, with 10 bases between. The germline V gene encodes CDR1 MRHNA and CDR2 SNTAGT. The CDR3 is 14 amino acids.

The V call is TRBV7-9, the J call TRBJ1-1; D may be TRBD1 (5 bases). V was clipped by 2 bases and J by 8 bases, with 6 bases between them. Germline V lookup: CDR1 SEHNR, CDR2 FQNEAQ (reference sequence). This CDR3 comprises 11 residues. The CDR3 here is CASSLKGEAFF. The CDR3 DNA follows: TGTGCCAGCAGCTTAAAGGGGGAAGCTTTCTTT.

The genes are TRBV5-1 and TRBJ1-1; D is unresolved. This CDR3 region has 13 residues. Trimming left V 1 base short and J 1 base short, with 5 bases between. CDR1 is SGHRS, CDR2 YFSETQ, per germline. The CDR3 is CASSLLTNTEAFF. In nucleotides, the CDR3 is TGCGCCAGCAGCTTGTTAACGAACACTGAAGCTTTCTTT.

V and J are TRBV18 and TRBJ1-4, with 7 bases that match TRBD1. The CDR3 has 15 residues. Trimming cost V 6 bases and J 6 bases; bases outside gene matches: 10. Germline V gene lookup returns CDR1 KGHSH and CDR2 LQKENI. The CDR3 region is CASSPNRGADEKLFF. CDR3 bases: TGTGCCAGCTCGCCCAACAGGGGCGCCGATGAAAAACTGTTTTTT.

The chain has TRBV9 and TRBJ2-3, with TRBD2 matching over 8 bases. Germline assignment: CDR1 SGDLS and CDR2 YYNGEE. Germline trimming cut 0 bases from V and 4 bases from J; bases unmatched to any gene: 7. This CDR3 comprises 16 residues. CDR3 residues: CASSVVSSGGADTQYF. In DNA, the CDR3 is TGTGCCAGCAGCGTAGTGTCGAGCGGGGGAGCAGATACGCAGTATTTT.

The V gene is TRBV29-1, the J gene TRBJ2-1; D possibly uses TRBD1 or TRBD2 (5 bases each). From germline, CDR1 is SQVTM and CDR2 ANQGSEA. This CDR3 has 12 amino acids. Trimming stripped 1 base from V and 4 bases from J, with 5 bases between. The CDR3 loop is CSVEGGYNEQFF. CDR3 bases: TGCAGCGTTGAAGGGGGGTACAATGAGCAGTTCTTC.